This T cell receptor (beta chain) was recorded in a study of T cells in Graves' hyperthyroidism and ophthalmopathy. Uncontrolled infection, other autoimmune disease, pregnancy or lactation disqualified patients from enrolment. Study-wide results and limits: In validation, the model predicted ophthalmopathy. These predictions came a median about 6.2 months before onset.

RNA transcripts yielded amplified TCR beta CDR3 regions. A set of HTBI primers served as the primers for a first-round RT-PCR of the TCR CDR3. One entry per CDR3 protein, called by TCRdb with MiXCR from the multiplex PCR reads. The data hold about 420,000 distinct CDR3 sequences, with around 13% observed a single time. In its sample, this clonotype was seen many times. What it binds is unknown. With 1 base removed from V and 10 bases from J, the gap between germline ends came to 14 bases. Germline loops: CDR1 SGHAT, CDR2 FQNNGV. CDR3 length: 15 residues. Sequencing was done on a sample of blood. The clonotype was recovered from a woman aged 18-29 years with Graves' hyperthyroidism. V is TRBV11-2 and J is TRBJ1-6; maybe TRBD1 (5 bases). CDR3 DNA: TGTGCCAGCAGCTTAGGGGGGACGGTAATGTCACCCCTCCACTTT. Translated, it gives CASSLGGTVMSPLHF. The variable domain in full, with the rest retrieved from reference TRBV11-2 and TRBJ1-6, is EAGVAQSPRYKIIEKRQSVAFWCNPISGHATLYWYQQILGQGPKLLIQFQNNGVVDDSQLPKDRFSAERLKGVDSTLKIQPAKLEDSAVYLCASSLGGTVMSPLHFGNGTRLTVT.